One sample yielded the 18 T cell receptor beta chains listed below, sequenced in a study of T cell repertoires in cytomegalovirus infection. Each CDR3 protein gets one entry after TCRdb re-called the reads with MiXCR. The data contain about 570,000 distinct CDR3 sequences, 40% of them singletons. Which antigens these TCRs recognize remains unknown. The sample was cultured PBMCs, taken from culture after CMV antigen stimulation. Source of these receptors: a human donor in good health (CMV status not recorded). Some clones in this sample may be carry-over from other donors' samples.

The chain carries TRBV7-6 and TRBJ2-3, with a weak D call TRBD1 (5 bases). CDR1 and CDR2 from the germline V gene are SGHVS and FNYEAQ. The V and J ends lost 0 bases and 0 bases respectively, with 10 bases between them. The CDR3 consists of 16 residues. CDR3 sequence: CASSLARQGSTDTQYF. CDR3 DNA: TGTGCCAGCAGCTTAGCGCGGCAGGGTAGCACAGATACGCAGTATTTT. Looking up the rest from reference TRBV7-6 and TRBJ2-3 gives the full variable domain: GAGVSQSPRYKVTKRGQDVALRCDPISGHVSLYWYRQALGQGPEFLTYFNYEAQQDKSGLPNDRFSAERPEGSISTLTIQRTEQRDSAMYRCASSLARQGSTDTQYFGPGTRLTVL.

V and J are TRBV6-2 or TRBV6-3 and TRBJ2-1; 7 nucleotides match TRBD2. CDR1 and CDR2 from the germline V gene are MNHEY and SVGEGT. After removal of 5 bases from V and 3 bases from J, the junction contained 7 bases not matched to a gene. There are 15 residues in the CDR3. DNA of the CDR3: TGTGCCAGCAGTAACTTCGGACTAGACTACAATGAGCAGTTCTTC. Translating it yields CASSNFGLDYNEQFF.

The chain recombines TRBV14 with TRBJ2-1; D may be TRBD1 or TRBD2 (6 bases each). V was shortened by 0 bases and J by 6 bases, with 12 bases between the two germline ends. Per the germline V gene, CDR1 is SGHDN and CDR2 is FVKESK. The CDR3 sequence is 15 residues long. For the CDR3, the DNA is TGTGCCAGCAGCCAAGATCGGGGGCTGGTCAATGAGCAGTTCTTC. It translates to CASSQDRGLVNEQFF.

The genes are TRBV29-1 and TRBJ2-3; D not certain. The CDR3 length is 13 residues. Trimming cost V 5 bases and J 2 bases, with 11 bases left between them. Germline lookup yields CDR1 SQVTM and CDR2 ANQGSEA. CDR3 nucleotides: TGCAGCGTTAGTCACCGTCTCACAGATACGCAGTATTTT. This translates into CSVSHRLTDTQYF.

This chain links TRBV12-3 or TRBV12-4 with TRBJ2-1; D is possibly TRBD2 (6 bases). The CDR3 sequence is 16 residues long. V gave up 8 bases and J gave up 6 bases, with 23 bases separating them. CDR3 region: CASASPGGLRANEQFF. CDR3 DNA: TGTGCCAGCGCTAGTCCAGGAGGGCTTCGAGCCAATGAGCAGTTCTTC.

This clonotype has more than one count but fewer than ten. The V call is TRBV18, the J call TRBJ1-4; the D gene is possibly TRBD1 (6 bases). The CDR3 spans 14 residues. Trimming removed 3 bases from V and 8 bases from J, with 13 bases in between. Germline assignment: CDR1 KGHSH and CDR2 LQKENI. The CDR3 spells CASSPDRLGEKLFF. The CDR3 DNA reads TGTGCCAGCTCACCCGACAGGCTGGGAGAAAAACTGTTTTTT.

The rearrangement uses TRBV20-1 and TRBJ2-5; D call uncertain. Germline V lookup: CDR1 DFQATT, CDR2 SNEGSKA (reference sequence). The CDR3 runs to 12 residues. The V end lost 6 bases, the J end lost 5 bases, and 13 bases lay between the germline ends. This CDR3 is CSAKSSGETQYF. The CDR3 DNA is TGCAGTGCGAAATCCTCCGGGGAGACCCAGTACTTC.

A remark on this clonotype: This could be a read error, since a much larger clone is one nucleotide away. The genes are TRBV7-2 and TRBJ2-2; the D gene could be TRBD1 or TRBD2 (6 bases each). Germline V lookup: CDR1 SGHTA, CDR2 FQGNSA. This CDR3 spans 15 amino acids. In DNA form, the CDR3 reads TGTGCCAGCAGCCAGGGGACTTCGATCACCGGGGGGCTGTTTTTT. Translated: CASSQGTSITGGLFF.

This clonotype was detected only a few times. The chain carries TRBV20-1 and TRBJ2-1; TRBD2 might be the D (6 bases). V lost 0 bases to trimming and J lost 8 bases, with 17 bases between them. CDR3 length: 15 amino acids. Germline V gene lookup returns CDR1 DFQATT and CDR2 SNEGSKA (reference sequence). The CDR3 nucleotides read TGCAGTGCTAGAGATGCTCTAGCGTTCGGGGATGAGCAGTTCTTC. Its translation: CSARDALAFGDEQFF.

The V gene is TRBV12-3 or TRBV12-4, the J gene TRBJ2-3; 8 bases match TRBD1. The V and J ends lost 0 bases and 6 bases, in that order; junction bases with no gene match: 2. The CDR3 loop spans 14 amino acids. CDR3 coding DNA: TGTGCCAGCAGTTTAGCCAGGGGGCTCGATACGCAGTATTTT. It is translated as CASSLARGLDTQYF.

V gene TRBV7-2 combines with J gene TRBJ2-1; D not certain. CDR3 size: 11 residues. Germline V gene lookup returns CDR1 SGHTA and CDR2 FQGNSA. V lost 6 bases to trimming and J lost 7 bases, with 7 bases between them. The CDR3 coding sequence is TGTGCCAGCAGGGAGAATAATGAGCAGTTCTTC. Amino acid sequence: CASRENNEQFF.

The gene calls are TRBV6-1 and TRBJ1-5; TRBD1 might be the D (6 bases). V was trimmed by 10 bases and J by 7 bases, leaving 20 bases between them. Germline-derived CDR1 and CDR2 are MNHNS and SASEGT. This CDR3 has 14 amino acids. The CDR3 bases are TGTGCCATCAAGGGCTACAGGGTTGGCCAGCCCCAGCATTTT. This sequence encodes CAIKGYRVGQPQHF.

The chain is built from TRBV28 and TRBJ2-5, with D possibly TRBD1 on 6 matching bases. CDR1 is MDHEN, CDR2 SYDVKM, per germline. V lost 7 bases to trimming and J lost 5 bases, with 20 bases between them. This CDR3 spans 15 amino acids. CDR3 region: CASTPPRDQGETQYF. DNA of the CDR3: TGTGCCAGCACCCCCCCCCGGGATCAGGGGGAGACCCAGTACTTC.

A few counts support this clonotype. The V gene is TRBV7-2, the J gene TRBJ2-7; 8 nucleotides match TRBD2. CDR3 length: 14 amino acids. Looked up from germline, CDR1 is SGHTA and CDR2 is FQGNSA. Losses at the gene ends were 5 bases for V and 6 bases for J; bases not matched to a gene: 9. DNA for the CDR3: TGTGCCAGCAGCACCGGGACTAGTGTCAGCGAGCAGTACTTC. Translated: CASSTGTSVSEQYF.

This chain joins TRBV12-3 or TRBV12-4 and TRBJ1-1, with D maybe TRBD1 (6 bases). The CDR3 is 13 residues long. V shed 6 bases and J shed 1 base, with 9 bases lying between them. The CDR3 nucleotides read TGTGCCAGCAGACAACAGGGGAACACTGAAGCTTTCTTT. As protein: CASRQQGNTEAFF.

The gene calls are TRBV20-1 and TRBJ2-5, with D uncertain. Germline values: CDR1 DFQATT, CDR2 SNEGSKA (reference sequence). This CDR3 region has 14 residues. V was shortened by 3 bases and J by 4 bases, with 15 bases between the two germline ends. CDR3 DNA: TGCAGTGCTAGTATTTGGGGTCTTCGAGAGACCCAGTACTTC. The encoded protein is CSASIWGLRETQYF.

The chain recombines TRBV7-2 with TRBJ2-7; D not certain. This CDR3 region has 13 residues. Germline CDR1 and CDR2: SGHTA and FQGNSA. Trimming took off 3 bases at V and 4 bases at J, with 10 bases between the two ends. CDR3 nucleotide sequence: TGTGCCAGCAGCTTCCCGGGCAGGTACGAGCAGTACTTC. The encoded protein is CASSFPGRYEQYF. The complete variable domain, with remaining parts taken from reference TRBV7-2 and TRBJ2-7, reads GAGVSQSPSNKVTEKGKDVELRCDPISGHTALYWYRQSLGQGLEFLIYFQGNSAPDKSGLPSDRFSAERTGGSVSTLTIQRTQQEDSAVYLCASSFPGRYEQYFGPGTRLTVT.

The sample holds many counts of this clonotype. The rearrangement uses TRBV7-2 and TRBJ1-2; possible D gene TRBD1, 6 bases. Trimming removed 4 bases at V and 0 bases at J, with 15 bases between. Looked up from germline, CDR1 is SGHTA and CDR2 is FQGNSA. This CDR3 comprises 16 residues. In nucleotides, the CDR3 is TGTGCCAGCAGCTGGGGGCCGGGAGAGGCTAACTATGGCTACACCTTC. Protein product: CASSWGPGEANYGYTF.